This T cell receptor (beta chain) is from a study of CD8+ T cells in alopecia areata (dated by TCRdb to 2016 to 2019). Background on the whole study: Treated patients were enrolled in an open-label pilot trial of oral tofacitinib at 5 to 10 mg twice daily for moderate-to-severe alopecia areata. Patients received tofacitinib for 6 to 18 months and were then followed off drug for 6 months to check for delayed response and recurrence. The SALT score, which quantifies the percentage of affected scalp surface area, was used to measure disease severity in treated patients. In both human patients and the C3H/HeJ mouse model, the study applied high-throughput TCRbeta sequencing to look at T cell clonal expansion in alopecia areata. Scalp tissue and sorted CD4+ and CD8+ peripheral blood T cells from patchy and totalis/universalis alopecia areata patients and from healthy controls were covered by human TCRbeta sequencing. Biopsies were taken from tofacitinib-treated patients at baseline and at 4 and 24 weeks of treatment, and a later scalp biopsy was taken in several of the tofacitinib-treated patients. Scalp clonality was compared among normal scalp (n=4), patchy alopecia areata scalp (n=8), and alopecia totalis/universalis scalp (n=8). RNA was extracted with the PAXgene miRNA kit for fixed scalp, the miRNeasy kit for PBMCs, and the RNeasy kit for mouse skin. immunoSEQ multiplex PCR using 35 Vbeta forward primers and 13 Jbeta reverse primers was used to amplify TCRbeta CDR3 regions. Broad study findings and their caveats: Scalp clonality and the number of expanded CD8+ clones among the top 100 scalp clones were significantly decreased by tofacitinib. Scalp TCR repertoire analysis is complicated because resident alphabeta T cells in normal human skin are also sequenced, whereas mouse skin is dominated by gammadelta T cells. TCR sequences shared between patients were less clear than in mice, possibly partly because of HLA diversity in the patient population. Because the treated cohort was small and had only one nonresponder, larger studies are needed to examine links between baseline CD8+ expansion and response. Lesional scalp, especially in alopecia totalis/universalis, showed higher clonality and more expanded CD8+ clones than normal scalp, suggesting antigenic drive. During tofacitinib treatment, many expanded lesional clones remained in scalp and blood, and this persistence may partly explain relapse after treatment is stopped.

CDR3 length: 16 amino acids, cysteine to phenylalanine. Only the CDR3 part of the read is kept: 48 bases, read in frame from the first base. CDR1 is given as MGHRA and CDR2 as YSYEKL, both from the germline V gene. V lost 0 bases and J lost 6 bases, and the count of bases not matched to a germline gene is 9. This clone was found a few times. The antigen this receptor binds is unknown. There are no base qualities to consult, and no much larger clone falls within one base. Preparation of the library involved the immunoSEQ multiplex PCR assay. RNA was extracted from all samples and reverse transcribed into cDNA, which served as template for TCR sequencing. SuperScript III was used for first-strand cDNA synthesis, primed with a 2:1 mix of oligo-dT and random hexamers. A synthetic immune receptor repertoire was used to gauge amplification bias, and whatever bias remained was removed computationally. The original methods were these. Raw reads were preprocessed to remove errors, and CDR3 was defined by IMGT conventions from the conserved cysteine to phenylalanine. Clonality was computed by normalizing Shannon entropy by log2 of the number of productive unique TCRs and subtracting the result from 1. Whether each scalp clone was CD4 or CD8 was inferred by checking scalp TCRbeta sequences against the CD4 and CD8 repertoires from sorted blood. TCRdb mirrors the immuneACCESS table, restricted to in-frame sequences. Some clones are absent from its copies; in checked studies, under half trace to an unresolved V gene, and the reason for the others is unknown. V, J and clone size are taken as reported in that table, and D and trimming were inferred from the DNA itself. The sample table lists some 100,000 clones, roughly 58% of them with a count of one. In total, the top ten clones hold 25% to 30% of the sample.

What the time point label conveys for this sample: about 4 weeks on oral tofacitinib. The meaning of the sample's treatment or condition label: oral pan-JAK inhibitor, 5-10 mg twice daily. From alopecia areata patients, peripheral blood was collected along with lesional scalp punch biopsies. PBMCs were separated by density centrifugation and stained for CD3, CD4 and CD8, after which CD4+ and CD8+ T cells were sorted on a FACSAria. The sequenced sample was CD8+ T cells sorted from blood, obtained at week 4, from a patient treated with tofacitinib. The rearrangement combines TRBV4-1 with TRBJ1-1; the junction holds 8 bases that match TRBD1. The clonotype originates from a human donor with alopecia areata. At the DNA level, the sequence is TGCGCCAGCAGCCAAGAGTTGGGGGACAGGTTCGCTGAAGCTTTCTTT. Translated, it gives CASSQELGDRFAEAFF.